These 31 T cell receptor beta chains originate from one sample sequenced in a study of cytomegalovirus exposure and HLA in healthy donors. With 60 Vbeta and 13 Jbeta primers, the PCR was carried out. Profiled with immunoSEQ multiplex PCR; TCRdb holds only in-frame clones, not every one. The sample holds fewer than 85,000 clones, 65% to 80% seen once. Sequencing was performed on PBMCs. The origin of the receptors is a middle-aged woman in good health and CMV-seropositive.

The chain joins TRBV7-8 to TRBJ2-5, with D possibly TRBD2 on 5 matching bases. This CDR3 has 12 amino acids. Germline CDR1 reads SGHVS; CDR2 reads FQNEAQ. Trimming took off 6 bases at V and 2 bases at J, with 7 bases between the two ends. CDR3 loop: CASSRDQETQYF. The CDR3 bases are TGTGCCAGCAGTCGGGATCAAGAGACCCAGTACTTC.

This chain joins TRBV28 and TRBJ2-7; 10 bases map to TRBD2. The ends lost 4 bases at V and 6 bases at J; junction bases unmatched: 9. The germline CDR1 and CDR2 sequences are MDHEN and SYDVKM. This CDR3 comprises 15 residues. The CDR3: CASSSSSGRIFEQYF. The DNA of the CDR3 is TGTGCCAGCAGTTCTTCTAGCGGGAGAATTTTCGAGCAGTACTTC.

Only one count was recorded for this clone. The rearrangement joins TRBV19 to TRBJ2-1, with D unclear. The V gene lost 1 base and the J gene lost 0 bases, with 13 bases spanning the gap. CDR1 and CDR2 (germline): LNHDA, SQIVND (reference sequence). This CDR3 is built from 17 residues. CDR3: CASSIASYPSSYNEQFF. The CDR3 DNA follows: TGTGCCAGTAGTATAGCCTCTTATCCCAGCTCCTACAATGAGCAGTTCTTC.

This clone was detected a few times. V usage is TRBV2 and J usage is TRBJ2-5; D gene ambiguous. Germline loops: CDR1 SNHLY, CDR2 FYNNEI. V was cut by 6 bases and J by 4 bases, with 12 bases left in between. CDR3 size: 13 residues. CDR3 region: CASRLELLETQYF. CDR3 bases: TGTGCCAGCAGGCTGGAGCTCCTAGAGACCCAGTACTTC.

The chain employs TRBV6-6 and TRBJ1-2; the D gene is possibly TRBD1 (6 bases). The CDR3 has 16 residues. V gave up 3 bases and J gave up 0 bases, with 14 bases separating them. From germline, CDR1 is MNHNY and CDR2 SVGAGI (reference sequence). The CDR3 nucleotides read TGTGCCAGCAGTTATAGACAGGACCCCGCTAACTATGGCTACACCTTC. Translating it yields CASSYRQDPANYGYTF.

The V and J genes are TRBV6-6 and TRBJ2-2; 10 nucleotides match TRBD2. With 5 bases clipped from V and 4 bases from J, the junction kept 4 bases outside the gene matches. Germline loops: CDR1 MNHNY, CDR2 SVGAGI (reference sequence). The length of the CDR3 is 15 residues. CDR3 loop: CASSKAGGVTGELFF. In DNA form, the CDR3 reads TGTGCCAGCAGTAAAGCGGGAGGGGTCACCGGGGAGCTGTTTTTT.

A single count supports this clone. The chain recombines TRBV4-1 with TRBJ1-1, with a possible D match to TRBD1 (6 bases). V was shortened by 5 bases and J by 0 bases, with 13 bases between the two germline ends. CDR1 MGHRA and CDR2 YSYEKL come from the germline V gene. The CDR3 loop spans 15 amino acids. The CDR3 region has the DNA TGCGCCAGCAGCTTCCAGACAGGAATGAACACTGAAGCTTTCTTT. As protein: CASSFQTGMNTEAFF.

The chain has TRBV28 and TRBJ1-5, with D possibly TRBD1 on 5 matching bases. Trimming removed 2 bases from V and 2 bases from J, with 10 bases in between. The germline V gene encodes CDR1 MDHEN and CDR2 SYDVKM. The length of the CDR3 is 15 residues. In DNA form, the CDR3 reads TGTGCCAGCAGTTTACTGGGGGGGGGCAATCAGCCCCAGCATTTT. Protein product: CASSLLGGGNQPQHF. Combining the CDR3 with reference TRBV28 and TRBJ1-5 gives the whole variable domain DVKVTQSSRYLVKRTGEKVFLECVQDMDHENMFWYRQDPGLGLRLIYFSYDVKMKEKGDIPEGYSVSREKKERFSLILESASTNQTSMYLCASSLLGGGNQPQHFGDGTRLSIL.

This sequence joins TRBV5-6 and TRBJ1-1; 11 bases align to TRBD1. Germline loops: CDR1 SGHDT, CDR2 YYEEEE. The CDR3 loop spans 19 amino acids. Germline trimming cut 4 bases from V and 5 bases from J; bases unmatched to any gene: 19. The CDR3 region is CASSPGARGTGGLWTEAFF. The CDR3 DNA is TGTGCCAGCAGCCCTGGGGCCCGCGGGACAGGGGGATTATGGACTGAAGCTTTCTTT.

J is TRBJ2-7 and V is TRBV4-2; TRBD1 agrees at 9 bases. The CDR3 contains 16 residues. With V trimmed by 1 base and J by 6 bases, 10 bases remained unmatched. Germline CDR1 and CDR2: LGHNA and YNFKEQ. CDR3 nucleotides: TGTGCCAGCAGCCAAGTCGGGACAGGGCACCGAGGCGAGCAGTACTTC. Translated, it gives CASSQVGTGHRGEQYF.

V gene TRBV14 combines with J gene TRBJ2-7; TRBD1 matches 10 bases. The junction had 4 bases not matched to a gene; V was cut back by 6 bases and J by 5 bases. The CDR3 length is 13 residues. Germline V gene lookup returns CDR1 SGHDN and CDR2 FVKESK. The CDR3 here is CASRGQGSDEQYF. The CDR3 nucleotides read TGTGCCAGCAGGGGACAGGGGTCCGACGAGCAGTACTTC.

The table lists this clone with a count of one. This rearrangement joins TRBV28 to TRBJ2-2, with D maybe TRBD2 (7 bases). The CDR3 has 14 residues. The V gene's germline CDR1 is MDHEN and CDR2 SYDVKM. Trimming cost V 3 bases and J 7 bases, with 12 bases left between them. CDR3 loop: CASSFRGASGELFF. As DNA, the CDR3 is TGTGCCAGCAGTTTCCGGGGGGCAAGCGGGGAGCTGTTTTTT.

J is TRBJ1-1 and V is TRBV27; no firm D call. The CDR3 contains 14 residues. Per the germline V gene, CDR1 is MNHEY and CDR2 is SMNVEV (reference sequence). The V end was cut by 5 bases, the J end by 1 base, with 11 bases between. The CDR3 DNA follows: TGTGCCAGCAGTCCGGTCCCCCCGAACACTGAAGCTTTCTTT. This codes for CASSPVPPNTEAFF.

The gene calls are TRBV27 and TRBJ2-7, with 10 bases aligning to TRBD1. V dropped 0 bases and J dropped 0; count of bases not matched to a gene: 2. The CDR3 has 16 amino acids. Germline values: CDR1 MNHEY, CDR2 SMNVEV (reference sequence). In DNA, the CDR3 is TGTGCCAGCAGTTTATCGGGACAGGGGAGCTCCTACGAGCAGTACTTC. This sequence encodes CASSLSGQGSSYEQYF.

The rearrangement links TRBV29-1 to TRBJ2-3; D unresolved. In germline, CDR1 is SQVTM, CDR2 ANQGSEA. This CDR3 spans 12 amino acids. V was pared by 2 bases and J by 7 bases, with 10 bases between. The CDR3 spells CSVESGLHTQYF. The CDR3 DNA sequence: TGCAGCGTTGAAAGTGGCCTCCATACGCAGTATTTT.

The V call is TRBV10-3, the J call TRBJ1-2; TRBD1 might be the D (6 bases). The CDR3 runs to 16 residues. Germline CDR1 reads ENHRY; CDR2 reads SYGVKD. Trimming took 0 bases from V and 6 from J, leaving 17 bases between them. CDR3 in amino acids: CAISESRGTRPDGYTF. CDR3 coding DNA: TGTGCCATCAGTGAGTCGCGGGGGACAAGGCCGGATGGCTACACCTTC.

This chain connects TRBV19 to TRBJ2-4, with a tentative D call TRBD1 (6 bases). The CDR3 runs 17 residues. Germline CDR1 is LNHDA and CDR2 is SQIVND (reference sequence). V lost 0 bases to trimming and J lost 6 bases, with 18 bases between them. CDR3 sequence reads: CASSIDRVGQFLNIQYF. The DNA of the CDR3 is TGTGCCAGTAGTATAGATCGGGTAGGACAGTTCTTAAACATTCAGTACTTC.

This clone came up once. The chain employs TRBV7-9 and TRBJ2-2, with D possibly being TRBD1 (5 bases). V dropped 4 bases and J dropped 3 bases, with 9 bases sitting between them. Germline V CDR1 and CDR2: SEHNR, FQNEAQ (reference sequence). This CDR3 has 14 amino acids. CDR3 coding DNA: TGTGCCAGCAGCTCCACCAGGGACACCGGGGAGCTGTTTTTT. As protein: CASSSTRDTGELFF.

In its sample, this clone was seen a few times. The chain carries TRBV19 and TRBJ1-2; 7 bases match TRBD1. This CDR3 has 15 residues. V gave up 6 bases and J gave up 3 bases; unmatched junction bases: 10. CDR1 and CDR2 from the germline V gene are LNHDA and SQIVND (reference sequence). The CDR3 DNA is TGTGCCAGTAGCATAACACAAACAGGGGACTATGGCTACACCTTC. Its protein is CASSITQTGDYGYTF. The complete variable domain, with remaining parts taken from reference TRBV19 and TRBJ1-2, reads DGGITQSPKYLFRKEGQNVTLSCEQNLNHDAMYWYRQDPGQGLRLIYYSQIVNDFQKGDIAEGYSVSREKKESFPLTVTSAQKNPTAFYLCASSITQTGDYGYTFGSGTRLTVV.

The chain combines TRBV9 with TRBJ2-3, with unresolved D. The CDR3 has 15 residues. V shed 0 bases and J shed 2 bases, with 10 bases lying between them. Per germline, CDR1 SGDLS and CDR2 YYNGEE. CDR3 in DNA: TGTGCCAGCAGCGTAGGGGCCCAATACACAGATACGCAGTATTTT. Translated: CASSVGAQYTDTQYF.

This clone occurred a few times. The rearrangement links TRBV30 to TRBJ1-1; a weak D match, TRBD1 (6 bases). The CDR3 contains 13 residues. From germline, CDR1 is GTSNPN and CDR2 SVGIG (reference sequence). Trimming took 5 bases from V and 0 from J, leaving 10 bases between them. In DNA form, the CDR3 reads TGTGCCTGGGGCAGGGGTTTGAACACTGAAGCTTTCTTT. Translating it yields CAWGRGLNTEAFF.

The chain is built from TRBV10-3 and TRBJ2-5; 11 bases are shared with TRBD2. The length of the CDR3 is 15 residues. V shed 3 bases, J shed 3 bases, and the junction held 3 bases outside the gene matches. Germline V gene data show CDR1 as ENHRY and CDR2 as SYGVKD. In DNA, the CDR3 is TGTGCCATCAGTGATGGGACTAGCGGAAAAGAGACCCAGTACTTC. Protein product: CAISDGTSGKETQYF.

The rearrangement links TRBV15 to TRBJ2-7, with 10 positions matching TRBD1. Trimming at V came to 1 base and at J to 4 bases, leaving 13 bases not matched to a gene. The germline CDR1 and CDR2 sequences are LNHNV and YYDKDF (reference sequence). The CDR3 runs to 18 residues. This chain's CDR3 is CATSRALGLRDRGYEQYF. The CDR3 nucleotides are TGTGCCACCAGCAGAGCCTTGGGACTTAGGGACAGGGGTTACGAGCAGTACTTC.

The chain joins TRBV4-1 to TRBJ2-3, with 12 positions matching TRBD2. From germline, CDR1 is MGHRA and CDR2 YSYEKL. The CDR3 spans 19 residues. The junction had 11 bases not matched to a gene; V was cut back by 0 bases and J by 4 bases. The CDR3 spells CASSQESLLLAGGPDTQYF. For the CDR3, the DNA is TGCGCCAGCAGCCAAGAGAGCCTTTTACTAGCGGGAGGTCCAGATACGCAGTATTTT.

On this clone itself: This likely comes from a read error, as the CDR3 has no conserved phenylalanine or tryptophan at its end. It is unclear where the CDR3 begins or ends on the DNA, so no DNA is shown, and the CDR3 is as TCRdb lists it. CDR3 protein: CSVEDTGGWEY. J is TRBJ1-1 and V is TRBV29-1; TRBD1 was called by the table and not checked on the DNA. The CDR3 sequence runs 11 residues, both termini included. CDR1 is SQVTM, CDR2 ANQGSEA, per germline.

The rearrangement links TRBV5-1 to TRBJ1-2; D might be TRBD1 (6 bases). The germline gives CDR1 SGHRS, CDR2 YFSETQ. The germline V and J ends were trimmed by 4 bases and 8 bases, with 15 bases remaining between them. The CDR3 covers 13 residues. The CDR3 loop reads CASSLTGRGGYTF. DNA of the CDR3: TGCGCCAGCAGCCTAACAGGGAGGGGAGGCTACACCTTC.

Note on this clone: At one end the junction does not follow the germline gene, possibly because of a read error. This sequence joins TRBV4-2 and TRBJ2-7, with 13 bases that match TRBD2. Germline-derived CDR1 and CDR2 are LGHNA and YNFKEQ. The CDR3 has 18 residues. CDR3 sequence: CASSQILAGGPNSHEQYF. The CDR3 nucleotides read TGTGCCAGCAGCCAGATACTAGCGGGGGGGCCTAACTCCCACGAGCAGTACTTC.

The V and J genes are TRBV27 and TRBJ1-1; D is perhaps TRBD1 (5 bases). CDR3 length: 13 residues. Trimming took off 3 bases at V and 4 bases at J, with 9 bases between the two ends. Germline assignment: CDR1 MNHEY and CDR2 SMNVEV (reference sequence). The CDR3 here is CASSLGLITEAFF. Here the CDR3 DNA reads TGTGCCAGCAGTTTGGGACTGATCACTGAAGCTTTCTTT.

The sample holds one count of this clone. This rearrangement joins TRBV6-6 to TRBJ2-1; a possible D gene is TRBD1 (6 bases). The CDR3 length is 14 residues. Looked up from germline, CDR1 is MNHNY and CDR2 is SVGAGI (reference sequence). Trimming took 1 base from V and 8 from J, leaving 12 bases between them. The CDR3 here is CASSYYSGVDEQFF. The CDR3 nucleotides are TGTGCCAGCAGTTACTACTCAGGGGTGGATGAGCAGTTCTTC.

J is TRBJ1-5 and V is TRBV5-1, with D possibly TRBD1 on 6 matching bases. Germline CDR1 is SGHRS and CDR2 is YFSETQ. CDR3 size: 15 residues. Trimming shortened V by 0 bases and J by 5 bases, and 12 bases separated the two germline ends. The CDR3 here is CASSLEDSFHQPQHF. CDR3 DNA: TGCGCCAGCAGCTTGGAGGACAGTTTTCATCAGCCCCAGCATTTT.

The rearrangement uses TRBV18 and TRBJ2-2; D is perhaps TRBD2 (5 bases). Looked up from germline, CDR1 is KGHSH and CDR2 is LQKENI. Trimming pared 2 bases from V and 5 bases from J, leaving 15 bases between. The CDR3 has 16 residues. Here the CDR3 DNA reads TGTGCCAGCTCACCAATGGCTAGCCGAGGTACCGGGGAGCTGTTTTTT. It specifies CASSPMASRGTGELFF.